This TCR beta chain came from a study of T-cell memory formation after mild COVID-19. A remark on this clonotype: Antigen unknown.

General study results and limits: Mainly CM and EM harbored the contracting CD4+ clones; mainly EMRA harbored the CD8+ ones. Later expanders leaned toward CD4+, whereas clones contracting from day 15 to 85 were balanced CD4/CD8.

This CDR3 has 14 residues. V gave up 7 bases and J gave up 5 bases, with 17 bases separating them. Looked up from germline, CDR1 is SNHLY and CDR2 is FYNNEI. Each CDR3 protein is one row after TCRdb ran MiXCR on the 5' RACE reads. The sample has roughly 410,000 distinct CDR3 sequences, approximately 24% seen once. The sequence came from an adult woman who had mild COVID-19 (a few samples of this study predate the infection). Cell type and time point are not known. J is TRBJ1-1 and V is TRBV2, with D possibly matching TRBD1 (6 bases). Material for sequencing was PBMCs or a T cell subset sorted from them (not recorded which). CDR3 nucleotides: TGTGCCAGCAATGGTTTCAAGGGGGGGACTGAAGCTTTCTTT. Protein sequence: CASNGFKGGTEAFF.